Each of the 7 T cell receptor beta chains below was sequenced from the same sample in a study of blood T cell repertoires in COVID-19. This table comes from immunoSEQ multiplex PCR, and its TCRdb copy is limited to in-frame clones, with some not included. The sample has approximately 150,000 clones, approximately 85% seen once; the top ten hold 9.5% to 12%. Sequencing was done on a sample of peripheral blood. These receptor sequences come from a man in his sixties with active or convalescent COVID-19.

CDR3 residues: CASSPRTGKNTGELFF. In nucleotides, the CDR3 is TGCGCCAGCAGCCCGCGGACAGGGAAAAACACCGGGGAGCTGTTTTTT. This chain joins TRBV5-1 and TRBJ2-2; the match to TRBD1 covers 8 bases. From germline, CDR1 is SGHRS and CDR2 YFSETQ. The CDR3 runs to 16 residues. J lost 2 bases, V lost 4 bases, and 7 bases had no gene match. The whole variable domain, remainder taken from reference TRBV5-1 and TRBJ2-2, is KAGVTQTPRYLIKTRGQQVTLSCSPISGHRSVSWYQQTPGQGLQFLFEYFSETQRNKGNFPGRFSGRQFSNSRSEMNVSTLELGDSALYLCASSPRTGKNTGELFFGEGSRLTVL.

The V and J genes are TRBV4-1 and TRBJ2-2; TRBD2 might be the D (7 bases). Per the germline V gene, CDR1 is MGHRA and CDR2 is YSYEKL. The length of the CDR3 is 15 residues. V lost 4 bases to trimming and J lost 0 bases, with 9 bases between them. The chain's CDR3 is CASSPRGPNTGELFF. CDR3 nucleotide sequence: TGCGCCAGCAGCCCGCGGGGGCCGAACACCGGGGAGCTGTTTTTT.

The V call is TRBV7-2, the J call TRBJ1-2, with TRBD1 as a possible D gene (5 bases). Germline-derived CDR1 and CDR2 are SGHTA and FQGNSA. Trimming removed 5 bases at V and 6 bases at J, with 13 bases between. The CDR3 sequence is 13 residues long. The CDR3 region has the DNA TGTGCCAGCAGCGAGATGGACATCCATGGCTACACCTTC. This translates into CASSEMDIHGYTF.

This chain links TRBV10-1 with TRBJ1-2; 7 bases agree with TRBD1. This CDR3 contains 13 residues. The J segment lost 6 bases and the V segment lost 6 bases, leaving 7 bases of the junction unmatched. The germline gives CDR1 WNHNN, CDR2 SYGVQD (reference sequence). The CDR3 DNA sequence: TGCGCCAGCAGCCCAATCAGGGGGGATGGCTACACCTTC. Its protein is CASSPIRGDGYTF.

The chain links TRBV6-6 to TRBJ1-1, with 9 bases fitting TRBD1. Trimming removed 5 bases from V and 6 bases from J; junction bases left unmatched: 7. CDR1 is MNHNY, CDR2 SVGAGI, per germline (reference sequence). This CDR3 has 14 residues. The CDR3 nucleotides read TGTGCCAGCAGTCCCGGGGACAGGGTAGCTGAAGCTTTCTTT. As protein: CASSPGDRVAEAFF.

The chain couples TRBV29-1 to TRBJ1-2; TRBD1 aligns across 8 bases. The J segment lost 7 bases and the V segment lost 4 bases, leaving 5 bases of the junction unmatched. Germline lookup yields CDR1 SQVTM and CDR2 ANQGSEA. CDR3 length equals 12 residues. CDR3 sequence reads: CSVGQGTVGYTF. The CDR3 DNA follows: TGCAGCGTTGGACAGGGGACTGTTGGCTACACCTTC. The whole variable domain, remainder taken from reference TRBV29-1 and TRBJ1-2, is SAVISQKPSRDICQRGTSLTIQCQVDSQVTMMFWYRQQPGQSLTLIATANQGSEATYESGFVIDKFPISRPNLTFSTLTVSNMSPEDSSIYLCSVGQGTVGYTFGSGTRLTVV.

The chain couples TRBV5-4 to TRBJ1-4, with a tentative D call TRBD1 (5 bases). Germline CDR1 and CDR2: SGHNT and YYREEE (reference sequence). There are 14 residues in the CDR3. V was cut by 4 bases and J by 7 bases, with 14 bases left in between. CDR3 DNA: TGTGCCAGCAGCATTACAGGTGCTCGTGAAAAACTGTTTTTT. It codes for CASSITGAREKLFF.